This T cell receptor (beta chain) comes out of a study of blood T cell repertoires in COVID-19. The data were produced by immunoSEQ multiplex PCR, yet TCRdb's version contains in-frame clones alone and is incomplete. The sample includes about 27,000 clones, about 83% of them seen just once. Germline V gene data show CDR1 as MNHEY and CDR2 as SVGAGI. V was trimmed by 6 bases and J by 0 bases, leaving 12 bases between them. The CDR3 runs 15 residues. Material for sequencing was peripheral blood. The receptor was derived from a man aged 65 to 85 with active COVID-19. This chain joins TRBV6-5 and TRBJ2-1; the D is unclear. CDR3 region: CASRPASSSYNEQFF. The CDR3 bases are TGTGCCAGCAGACCAGCGTCTAGCTCCTACAATGAGCAGTTCTTC.